The clone carrying this T cell receptor (beta chain) was seen a single time. The junction shows a germline mismatch at one end, possibly a read error. It was by 5'RACE with 10-nucleotide random UMIs that the cDNA was made. Via MiXCR, TCRdb re-called the 5' RACE reads, giving one row per CDR3 protein. The table shows 70,000 to 75,000 distinct CDR3 sequences, with approximately 15% occurring only once. Germline V lookup: CDR1 SGHRS, CDR2 YFSETQ. This CDR3 spans 15 amino acids. This specimen belongs to a study of neurological immune-mediated disorders. As to time point: longitudinal time-point 1 (baseline).

The receptor was derived from a female donor with HTLV-1-associated myelopathy (HAM/TSP). Material for sequencing was PBMCs. The rearrangement links TRBV5-1 to TRBJ2-3, with TRBD1 identical over 9 bases. CDR3 DNA: TGCGCCAGCAGCTTTGGACAGGGGAGTACAGATAGGCAGTATTTT. Residues: CASSFGQGSTDRQYF.